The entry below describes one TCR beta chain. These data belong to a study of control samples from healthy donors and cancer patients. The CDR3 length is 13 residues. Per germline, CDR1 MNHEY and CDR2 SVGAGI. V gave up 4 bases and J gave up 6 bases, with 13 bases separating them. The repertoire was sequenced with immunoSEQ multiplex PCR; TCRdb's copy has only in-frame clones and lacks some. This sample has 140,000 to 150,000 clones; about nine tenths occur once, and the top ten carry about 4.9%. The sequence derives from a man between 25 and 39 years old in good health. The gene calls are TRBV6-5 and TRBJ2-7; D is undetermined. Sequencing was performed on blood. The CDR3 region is CASSSFRVREQYF. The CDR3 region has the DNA TGTGCCAGCAGTTCATTCCGGGTACGCGAGCAGTACTTC.